This record looks at one T cell receptor (beta chain) sequence and its context. There is no known antigen for this receptor. Qualities for individual bases were not recorded, and no much larger clone is one base off. The CDR3 regions of human TCRbeta chains were subjected to immunosequencing. The original pipeline was this. TCRs in the repertoires were matched against a reference library of SARS-CoV-2-specific TCRs that had been generated with the MIRA antigen-specificity platform. Breadth was defined as the fraction of unique TCRs that were SARS-CoV-2-associated. Depth was defined as the fraction of total T cells that were SARS-CoV-2-associated. Each spike-specific TCR was assigned to its reactive spike region and to a CD4 or CD8 class using the MIRA data. Log10-transformed breadth and depth values were compared by one-way ANOVA with Sidak's multiple comparisons tests. TCRdb provides this immuneACCESS table in a form limited to in-frame rearrangements. Some clones are lacking; in checked studies, under half of them reflect an unresolved V gene, and why the rest are absent is not known. V, J and clone size are those of that table, while D and trimming were read from the DNA. For this sample there are around 150,000 clones; roughly 94% appear just once. Of the sample, approximately 1.1% is held by the ten largest clones.

Explained via the paper, the time point label denotes: about 28 days (+/-7) after the second vaccine dose. Because spike-specific TCR depth and breadth did not differ between the two schedules, AZD1222 recipients who got a second dose at roughly 4 weeks were pooled with those who got a second dose at roughly 12 weeks. Samples from vaccinated people were obtained from the UK trials COV001 and COV002, which included a single-blind randomized controlled phase 2/3 trial of AZD1222 (ChAdOx1 nCoV-19) in healthy adults. For TCRbeta chain sequencing, PBMC samples were collected from trial participants at day 0 and at day 28 after the second dose. The data stem from a study of T cell responses to AZD1222 COVID-19 vaccine (dated by TCRdb to the early 2020s). General notes on the study: TCR sequencing was performed for 230 to 250 trial participants, of whom roughly 200 were given two doses of AZD1222 and some 26 were given two doses of MenACWY control vaccine. Trial participants were enrolled into age subgroups of 18-55, 56-69 and 70-plus years, which contained about 150, 27 and 61 TCR-sequenced participants, respectively.

The V end gives up 2 bases and the J end 5 bases, leaving 3 bases in the junction not matched to a gene. CDR1 and CDR2, looked up from the germline V gene, are WSHSY and SAAADI. The CDR3 spans 14 residues, from the cysteine through the phenylalanine. Left in the record is the CDR3 DNA by itself, 42 bases read in frame from the first base. The paper as a whole reports these results and caveats: Reportedly, almost half of the unique spike-specific TCRs recognized epitopes lying outside the regions that are mutated in the B.1.351 and B.1.1.7 variants. Only a handful of AZD1222 recipients were SARS-CoV-2 seropositive at baseline, limiting conclusions about previously exposed vaccinees. A significant rise in spike-specific TCR breadth and depth was observed after two AZD1222 doses relative to day 0 and relative to MenACWY recipients. Participants were mostly white British and included more females than males, and it was suggested by the authors that clonal diversity may have been underestimated. In the small 56-69-year group, the increase in depth fell short of significance, most likely because of low power. The whole spike protein was spanned by vaccine-associated CD4 TCRs, and dominant responses were seen in regions 160-218 and 743-854. Because no day 14 peak-response samples were available, the repertoires could be characterized only after the peak T cell response.

This sequence uses TRBV10-2 and TRBJ1-1; TRBD1 agrees with 9 junctional bases. This material consisted of peripheral blood, taken 28 days after the second AZD1222 dose. The source is an adult who received the AZD1222 COVID-19 vaccine. The DNA sequence follows: TGCGCCAGCAGTGAGGACAGGGGGGGGACTGAAGCTTTCTTT. Its amino acids are CASSEDRGGTEAFF.